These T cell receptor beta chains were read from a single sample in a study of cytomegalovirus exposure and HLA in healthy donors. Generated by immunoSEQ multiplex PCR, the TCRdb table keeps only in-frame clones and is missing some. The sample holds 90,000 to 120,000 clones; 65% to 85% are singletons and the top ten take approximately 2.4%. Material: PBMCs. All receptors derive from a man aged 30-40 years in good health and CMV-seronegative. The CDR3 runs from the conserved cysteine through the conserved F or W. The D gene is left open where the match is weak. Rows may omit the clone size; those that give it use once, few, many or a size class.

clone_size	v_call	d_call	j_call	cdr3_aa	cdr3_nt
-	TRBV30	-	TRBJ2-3	CAWSGGRTDTQYF	TGTGCCTGGAGTGGGGGCAGGACAGATACGCAGTATTTT
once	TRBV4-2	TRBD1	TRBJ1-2	CASSQGDRGSYTF	TGTGCCAGCAGCCAGGGAGACAGGGGAAGCTACACCTTC
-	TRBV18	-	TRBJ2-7	CASSPSGTRGEQYF	TGTGCCAGCTCACCTTCCGGGACTCGTGGGGAGCAGTACTTC
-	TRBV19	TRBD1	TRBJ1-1	CASSITGVMNTEAFF	TGTGCCAGTAGTATCACAGGGGTCATGAACACTGAAGCTTTCTTT
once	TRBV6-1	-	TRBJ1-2	CATRGGGINYGYTF	TGTGCCACCCGGGGGGGTGGAATAAACTATGGCTACACCTTC
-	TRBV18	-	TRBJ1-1	CASSQDRGTEAFF	TGTGCCAGCTCACAGGACAGAGGGACTGAAGCTTTCTTT
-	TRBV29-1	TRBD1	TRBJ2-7	CSVEGAGTDPYEQYF	TGCAGCGTTGAAGGGGCCGGGACAGACCCCTACGAGCAGTACTTC
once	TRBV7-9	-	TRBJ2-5	CASSPRPEGLETQYF	TGTGCCAGCAGCCCCCGGCCAGAGGGCCTGGAGACCCAGTACTTC
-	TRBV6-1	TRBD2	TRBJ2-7	CASSEGTSYSYEQYF	TGTGCCAGCAGTGAAGGGACTAGCTACTCCTACGAGCAGTACTTC
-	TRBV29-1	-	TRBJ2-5	CSAEGGRAETQYF	TGCAGCGCCGAGGGAGGCAGGGCGGAGACCCAGTACTTC
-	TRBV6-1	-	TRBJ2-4	CASSEDRAGAKNIQYF	TGTGCCAGCAGTGAAGACAGGGCGGGAGCCAAAAACATTCAGTACTTC
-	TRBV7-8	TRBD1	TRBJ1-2	CASSLRTGNGYTF	TGTGCCAGCAGCTTAAGGACAGGGAATGGCTACACCTTC
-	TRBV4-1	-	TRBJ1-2	CASSQGFNNYGYTF	TGCGCCAGCAGCCAAGGTTTTAATAACTATGGCTACACCTTC
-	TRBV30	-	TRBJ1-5	CAWNHFTNNQPQHF	TGTGCCTGGAACCACTTCACGAACAATCAGCCCCAGCATTTT
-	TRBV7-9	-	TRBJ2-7	CASSLALQGREQYF	TGTGCCAGCAGCTTAGCTCTCCAGGGCCGTGAGCAGTACTTC
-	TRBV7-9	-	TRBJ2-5	CASSLNQETQYF	TGTGCCAGCAGCTTAAACCAGGAGACCCAGTACTTC
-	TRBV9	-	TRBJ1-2	CASSVGGANYGYTF	TGTGCCAGCAGCGTAGGCGGAGCTAACTATGGCTACACCTTC
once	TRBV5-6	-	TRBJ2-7	CASSPTGGGEQYF	TGTGCCAGCAGCCCGACTGGGGGAGGTGAGCAGTACTTC
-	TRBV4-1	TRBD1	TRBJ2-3	CASSHMGTGEDTQYF	TGCGCCAGCAGCCATATGGGGACAGGGGAAGATACGCAGTATTTT
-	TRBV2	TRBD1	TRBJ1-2	CASAGTGSPYGYTF	TGTGCCAGCGCCGGGACAGGGAGCCCCTATGGCTACACCTTC
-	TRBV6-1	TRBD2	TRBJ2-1	CASKRDPLLYNEQFF	TGTGCCAGCAAGCGGGACCCCCTTCTGTACAATGAGCAGTTCTTC
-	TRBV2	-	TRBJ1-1	CASSPYTDTEAFF	TGTGCCAGCAGCCCTTACACCGACACTGAAGCTTTCTTT
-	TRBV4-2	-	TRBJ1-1	CASSTGFTEAFF	TGTGCCAGCAGCACCGGTTTTACTGAAGCTTTCTTT
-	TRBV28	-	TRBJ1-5	CASSPAQGSNQPQHF	TGTGCCAGCAGTCCTGCTCAGGGTAGCAATCAGCCCCAGCATTTT
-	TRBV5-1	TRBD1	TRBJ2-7	CASSLDTGAREQYF	TGCGCCAGCAGCTTGGACACAGGGGCTCGTGAGCAGTACTTC
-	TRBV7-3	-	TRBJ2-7	CASSLIPTRGNYEQYF	TGTGCCAGCAGCTTAATCCCGACTAGGGGAAACTACGAGCAGTACTTC
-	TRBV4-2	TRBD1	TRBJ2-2	CASSQDSGTGSGELFF	TGTGCCAGCAGCCAAGATTCGGGGACAGGGAGCGGGGAGCTGTTTTTT
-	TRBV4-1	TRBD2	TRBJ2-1	CASSPPAGVSYNEQFF	TGCGCCAGCAGCCCCCCAGCGGGGGTTTCCTACAATGAGCAGTTCTTC
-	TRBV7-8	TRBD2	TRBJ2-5	CASYARGGVETQYF	TGTGCCAGTTATGCTCGGGGGGGGGTAGAGACCCAGTACTTC
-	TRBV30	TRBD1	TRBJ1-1	CAWRSFFVRQGASVGTEAFF	TGTGCCTGGAGAAGTTTCTTCGTACGACAGGGGGCCTCGGTGGGCACTGAAGCTTTCTTT
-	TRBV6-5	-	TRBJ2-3	CASSYKTSTDTQYF	TGTGCCAGCAGTTACAAAACTAGCACAGATACGCAGTATTTT
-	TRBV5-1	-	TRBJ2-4	CASSGGGTNIQYF	TGCGCCAGCAGCGGAGGAGGAACAAACATTCAGTACTTC
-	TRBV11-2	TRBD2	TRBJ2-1	CASSLEAGDRDEQFF	TGTGCCAGCAGCTTAGAAGCGGGAGACAGAGATGAGCAGTTCTTC
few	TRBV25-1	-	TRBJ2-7	CASSDRVTYEQYF	TGTGCCAGCAGTGACAGGGTTACCTACGAGCAGTACTTC
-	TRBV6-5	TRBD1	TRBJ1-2	CASTPDRGFGYGYTF	TGTGCCAGCACACCCGACAGGGGCTTTGGCTATGGCTACACCTTC
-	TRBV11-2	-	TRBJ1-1	CASSWGGNTEAFF	TGTGCCAGCAGCTGGGGGGGGAACACTGAAGCTTTCTTT
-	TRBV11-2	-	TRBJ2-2	CASSLDRMSGELFF	TGTGCCAGCAGCTTAGATCGTATGTCCGGGGAGCTGTTTTTT
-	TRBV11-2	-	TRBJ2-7	CASSSVAEYEQYF	TGTGCCAGCAGCTCAGTAGCAGAGTACGAGCAGTACTTC
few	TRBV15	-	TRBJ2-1	CATSRDSEMRQQFF	TGTGCCACCAGCAGAGATAGCGAAATGAGGCAGCAGTTCTTC
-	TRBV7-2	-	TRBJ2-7	CASSSTWQNYEQYF	TGTGCCAGCAGCTCCACGTGGCAGAACTACGAGCAGTACTTC
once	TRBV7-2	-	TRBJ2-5	CASSFAGSGRLGETQYF	TGTGCCAGCAGCTTTGCCGGGAGCGGCCGACTAGGGGAGACCCAGTACTTC
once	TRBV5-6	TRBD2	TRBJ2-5	CASGLAGKETQYF	TGTGCCAGTGGACTAGCGGGGAAAGAGACCCAGTACTTC
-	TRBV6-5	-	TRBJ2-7	CASSDRPYEQYF	TGTGCCAGCAGTGACAGACCCTACGAGCAGTACTTC
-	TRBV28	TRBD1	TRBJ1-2	CASTTGGAEGYTF	TGTGCCAGCACTACAGGGGGCGCAGAGGGCTACACCTTC
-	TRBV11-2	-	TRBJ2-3	CASSLGDGGGTDTQYF	TGTGCCAGCAGCTTAGGGGACGGGGGAGGCACAGATACGCAGTATTTT
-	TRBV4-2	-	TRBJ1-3	CASSQASGQYGNTIYF	TGTGCCAGCAGCCAAGCCTCAGGGCAGTACGGAAACACCATATATTTT
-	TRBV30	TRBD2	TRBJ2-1	CAWSVGLAGGSYNEQFF	TGTGCCTGGAGTGTAGGACTAGCGGGAGGGTCCTACAATGAGCAGTTCTTC
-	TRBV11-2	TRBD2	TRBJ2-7	CASSFVTGGVYEQYF	TGTGCCAGCAGCTTTGTCACGGGGGGGGTCTACGAGCAGTACTTC
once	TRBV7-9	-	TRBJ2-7	CASSRTLPDGYEQYF	TGTGCCAGCAGCCGAACTCTCCCCGATGGCTACGAGCAGTACTTC
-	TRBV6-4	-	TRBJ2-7	CASSKDNGGEQYF	TGTGCCAGCAGTAAGGACAACGGTGGGGAGCAGTACTTC
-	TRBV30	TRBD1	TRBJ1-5	CASSGQDNQPQHF	TGTGCCTCCTCGGGACAGGACAATCAGCCCCAGCATTTT
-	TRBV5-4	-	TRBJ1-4	CASSPGEATNEKLFF	TGTGCCAGCAGCCCGGGGGAGGCAACTAATGAAAAACTGTTTTTT
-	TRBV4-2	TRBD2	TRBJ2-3	CASSQERAGGINTQYF	TGTGCCAGCAGCCAAGAAAGGGCCGGGGGGATAAATACGCAGTATTTT
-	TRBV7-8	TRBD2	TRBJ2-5	CASSLARLAGGRETQYF	TGTGCCAGCAGCTTAGCGAGGCTAGCGGGAGGGCGGGAGACCCAGTACTTC
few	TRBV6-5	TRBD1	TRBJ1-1	CASSWDRGRAAFF	TGTGCCAGCAGTTGGGACAGGGGGCGAGCAGCTTTCTTT
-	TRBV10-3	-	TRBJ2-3	CAISLGESTDTQYF	TGTGCCATCAGCCTAGGAGAGAGCACAGATACGCAGTATTTT
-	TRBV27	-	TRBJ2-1	CASSRGGSYNEQFF	TGTGCCAGCAGTAGAGGGGGCTCCTACAATGAGCAGTTCTTC